This TCR beta chain is drawn from a study of T cells in Graves' hyperthyroidism and ophthalmopathy. The study, taken as a whole, reports: Peripheral blood also featured most of the thyroid clonotypes expanded above 0.001.

Of note for this clonotype: The antigen remains undetermined.

Patients counted as stable if ophthalmopathy did not develop within 18 months. Germline CDR1 LNHDA, CDR2 SQIVND (reference sequence). Unmatched junction bases numbered 12, after V lost 0 bases and J lost 7 bases. The CDR3 covers 18 residues. Amplification of TCR beta CDR3 regions was performed using RNA transcripts as template. The HTBI primer set drove a first-round RT-PCR of the TCR CDR3. MiXCR was run by TCRdb on the multiplex PCR reads, yielding one entry per CDR3 protein. Of fewer than 400,000 distinct CDR3 sequences in the sample, roughly 25% are singletons; the top ten hold less than 75%. This receptor was taken from a man aged 45-60 years with Graves' hyperthyroidism. Sequenced sample: blood. The rearrangement links TRBV19 to TRBJ2-1; 10 nucleotides agree with TRBD2. The CDR3 sequence is CASSIDLLAGGRGNEQFF. Here the CDR3 DNA reads TGTGCCAGTAGTATAGATTTGTTAGCGGGAGGAAGGGGTAATGAGCAGTTCTTC.